This T cell receptor beta chain was sequenced during a study of T cell changes during pregnancy in multiple sclerosis. Looked up from germline, CDR1 is SGHRS and CDR2 is YFSETQ. J lost 5 bases, V lost 1 base, and 6 bases had no gene match. CDR3 size: 16 residues. Some clones are missing from TCRdb's copy, which holds only in-frame ones; the method was immunoSEQ multiplex PCR. The sample includes about 93,000 clones, approximately 90% of them seen just once. The sequencing here drew on peripheral blood, taken before pregnancy. This receptor was identified in a female donor with multiple sclerosis, enrolled in a pregnancy study. The chain carries TRBV5-1 and TRBJ2-5, with 12 bases matching TRBD2. In DNA, the CDR3 is TGCGCCAGCAGCTTGAATCGTCTAGCGGGAGGGGAGACCCAGTACTTC. Protein: CASSLNRLAGGETQYF.